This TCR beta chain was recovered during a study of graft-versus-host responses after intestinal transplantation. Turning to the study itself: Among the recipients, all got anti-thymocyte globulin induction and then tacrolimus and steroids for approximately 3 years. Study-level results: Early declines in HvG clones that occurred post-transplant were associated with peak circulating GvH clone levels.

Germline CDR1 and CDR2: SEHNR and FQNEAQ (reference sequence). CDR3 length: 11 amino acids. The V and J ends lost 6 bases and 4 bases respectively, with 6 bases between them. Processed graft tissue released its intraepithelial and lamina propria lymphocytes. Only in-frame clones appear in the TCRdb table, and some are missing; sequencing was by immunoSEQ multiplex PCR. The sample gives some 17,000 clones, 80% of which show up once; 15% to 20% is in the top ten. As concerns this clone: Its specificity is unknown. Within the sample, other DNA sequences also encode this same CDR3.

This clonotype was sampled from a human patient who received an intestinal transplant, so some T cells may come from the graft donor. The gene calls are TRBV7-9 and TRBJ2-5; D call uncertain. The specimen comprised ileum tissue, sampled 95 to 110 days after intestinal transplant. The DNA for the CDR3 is TGTGCCAGCAGGTTTGGAGAGACCCAGTACTTC. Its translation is CASRFGETQYF.